These 30 T cell receptor beta chains were sequenced from one sample in a study of shared clonotypes between healthy human individuals. The protocol was immunoSEQ multiplex PCR, while the TCRdb copy is restricted to in-frame clones and leaves out a portion. The repertoire has about 2.4 million clones, approximately 94% of them found once; the top ten carry about 0.34%. The specimen was naive CD4+ T cells from PBMCs. As to subset: CD45RA+ positively selected. These receptor sequences come from a man between 18 and 35 years old in good health. Some clones in this sample may be carry-over from other donors' samples.

This sequence joins TRBV5-1 and TRBJ2-7; D not certain. The V and J ends lost 0 bases and 2 bases respectively, with 9 bases between them. Germline loops: CDR1 SGHRS, CDR2 YFSETQ. The CDR3 covers 14 residues. This chain's CDR3 is CASSLVEVPYEQYF. CDR3 nucleotides: TGCGCCAGCAGCTTGGTGGAAGTACCCTACGAGCAGTACTTC.

The chain is built from TRBV4-1 and TRBJ2-3, with TRBD1 matching 12 bases. Trimming took 2 bases from V and 4 from J; bases not matched to a gene: 7. The CDR3 spans 17 residues. CDR1 and CDR2 (germline): MGHRA, YSYEKL. CDR3 DNA: TGCGCCAGCAGCCAACAGCCGGGACAGGGGGCTGCAGATACGCAGTATTTT. This encodes CASSQQPGQGAADTQYF.

This clone was observed a handful of times. The chain uses TRBV4-3 and TRBJ2-3; D possibly corresponds to TRBD1 (6 bases). The CDR3 covers 16 residues. Trimming cost V 4 bases and J 3 bases, with 17 bases left between them. From germline, CDR1 is LGHNA and CDR2 YSLEER. The CDR3 region has the DNA TGCGCCAGCAGCCTTCAGGGGACCCCGAGTACAGATACGCAGTATTTT. It encodes CASSLQGTPSTDTQYF.

This clone was recorded a few times. This chain connects TRBV18 to TRBJ1-2, with D possibly being TRBD1 (6 bases). Germline-derived CDR1 and CDR2 are KGHSH and LQKENI. The CDR3 runs 13 residues. V lost 2 bases and J lost 6, with 10 bases in between. CDR3 nucleotides: TGTGCCAGCTCACCAGCGGCAGGGGATGGCTACACCTTC. This gives the protein CASSPAAGDGYTF. The full variable domain, with the rest looked up from reference TRBV18 and TRBJ1-2, is NAGVMQNPRHLVRRRGQEARLRCSPMKGHSHVYWYRQLPEEGLKFMVYLQKENIIDESGMPKERFSAEFPKEGPSILRIQQVVRGDSAAYFCASSPAAGDGYTFGSGTRLTVV.

The chain couples TRBV5-6 to TRBJ1-5, with D maybe TRBD1 (5 bases). CDR1 and CDR2 from the germline V gene are SGHDT and YYEEEE. The CDR3 sequence is 14 residues long. Trimming left V 1 base short and J 7 bases short, with 12 bases between. The CDR3 region is CASSLRQTAQPQHF. In nucleotides, the CDR3 is TGTGCCAGCAGCTTGAGACAGACCGCCCAGCCCCAGCATTTT.

V is TRBV7-3 and J is TRBJ2-3; D call uncertain. CDR3 size: 16 residues. The germline V gene has CDR1 SGHTA and CDR2 FQGTGA. Trimming pared 2 bases from V and 0 bases from J, leaving 12 bases between. CDR3 loop: CASSLGSSISTDTQYF. CDR3 nucleotides: TGTGCCAGCAGCTTAGGGTCGAGCATTAGCACAGATACGCAGTATTTT.

The genes are TRBV7-2 and TRBJ1-4, with a possible D match to TRBD1 (5 bases). Germline lookup yields CDR1 SGHTA and CDR2 FQGNSA. V dropped 2 bases and J dropped 6 bases, with 10 bases sitting between them. CDR3 length: 14 residues. The CDR3 DNA reads TGTGCCAGCAGCTTAATCGGGGGGTATGAAAAACTGTTTTTT. Encoded protein: CASSLIGGYEKLFF.

The count of this clone is one. V and J are TRBV4-1 and TRBJ2-5, with 12 bases aligning to TRBD1. The CDR3 is 18 amino acids. The germline gives CDR1 MGHRA, CDR2 YSYEKL. J lost 2 bases, V lost 4 bases, and 11 bases had no gene match. CDR3 coding DNA: TGCGCCAGCAGCCGGGGACAGGGGGCTAGCGGGAGTCAAGAGACCCAGTACTTC. Its protein is CASSRGQGASGSQETQYF.

The rearrangement uses TRBV19 and TRBJ1-5; D call uncertain. This CDR3 region has 14 residues. Germline assignment: CDR1 LNHDA and CDR2 SQIVND (reference sequence). Trimming removed 3 bases from V and 4 bases from J, with 10 bases in between. The CDR3 region is CASSMVALNQPQHF. CDR3 coding DNA: TGTGCCAGTAGTATGGTGGCCCTTAATCAGCCCCAGCATTTT. Combining the CDR3 with reference TRBV19 and TRBJ1-5 gives the whole variable domain DGGITQSPKYLFRKEGQNVTLSCEQNLNHDAMYWYRQDPGQGLRLIYYSQIVNDFQKGDIAEGYSVSREKKESFPLTVTSAQKNPTAFYLCASSMVALNQPQHFGDGTRLSIL.

V is TRBV5-5 and J is TRBJ2-7; the D is unclear. The germline CDR1 and CDR2 sequences are SGHKS and YYEKEE (reference sequence). The CDR3 totals 13 residues. The germline V and J ends were trimmed by 2 bases and 5 bases, with 11 bases remaining between them. This CDR3 reads CASSLSLSDEQYF. CDR3 in DNA: TGTGCCAGCAGCTTAAGTCTGTCGGACGAGCAGTACTTC.

CDR3 in amino acids: CSVAGSGGLEQFF. CDR3 in DNA: TGCAGCGTGGCAGGGTCCGGAGGGCTTGAGCAGTTCTTC. J is TRBJ2-1 and V is TRBV29-1; D is possibly TRBD2 (6 bases). Between the trimmed V and J ends, which lost 6 bases and 9 bases, there was a span of 18 bases. Per germline, CDR1 SQVTM and CDR2 ANQGSEA. The length of the CDR3 is 13 residues.

J is TRBJ2-7 and V is TRBV7-6, with a possible D match to TRBD2 (6 bases). Looked up from germline, CDR1 is SGHVS and CDR2 is FNYEAQ. The CDR3 contains 14 residues. The V end was cut by 0 bases, the J end by 3 bases, with 9 bases between. The DNA of the CDR3 is TGTGCCAGCAGCTTAGCGGAGGGGCGCTACGAGCAGTACTTC. Translated, it gives CASSLAEGRYEQYF.

The J gene is TRBJ2-1, the V gene TRBV7-3, with TRBD2 identical over 8 bases. The germline V gene encodes CDR1 SGHTA and CDR2 FQGTGA. The CDR3 covers 18 residues. V dropped 2 bases and J dropped 6; count of bases not matched to a gene: 15. The chain's CDR3 is CASSLLPEAGANFNEQFF. CDR3 sequence (DNA): TGTGCCAGCAGCTTACTGCCCGAAGCGGGAGCCAATTTCAATGAGCAGTTCTTC.

V and J are TRBV10-3 and TRBJ1-2; D possibly corresponds to TRBD1 (5 bases). Germline assignment: CDR1 ENHRY and CDR2 SYGVKD. The CDR3 has 17 residues. V was cut by 4 bases and J by 3 bases, with 21 bases left in between. DNA of the CDR3: TGTGCCATCAGTGGAAGTGGTGGGGCAGGGAGGGACTATGGCTACACCTTC. Translation: CAISGSGGAGRDYGYTF.

This chain connects TRBV7-2 to TRBJ1-1; 8 nucleotides agree with TRBD1. The germline gives CDR1 SGHTA, CDR2 FQGNSA. V gave up 4 bases and J gave up 1 base; unmatched junction bases: 2. The CDR3 is 14 residues long. This CDR3 reads CASSWGQANTEAFF. DNA of the CDR3: TGTGCCAGCAGCTGGGGACAGGCGAACACTGAAGCTTTCTTT.

The chain has TRBV18 and TRBJ1-5; 9 bases match TRBD1. V trimming: 3 bases; J trimming: 2 bases; junction bases outside the gene matches: 5. Germline CDR1 reads KGHSH; CDR2 reads LQKENI. The CDR3 contains 16 residues. CDR3 loop: CASSPRTGDGNQPQHF. As DNA, the CDR3 is TGTGCCAGCTCACCTAGGACAGGGGACGGCAATCAGCCCCAGCATTTT.

On this clone: At the DNA level, this CDR3 is encoded by other sequences in the same sample as well. The chain combines TRBV2 with TRBJ2-3; 12 bases agree with TRBD2. J gave up 2 bases and V 5 bases, and 2 bases lay outside the gene matches. The CDR3 sequence is 15 residues long. Germline loops: CDR1 SNHLY, CDR2 FYNNEI. The CDR3 spells CASSRLAGDTDTQYF. DNA of the CDR3: TGTGCCAGCAGTCGACTAGCGGGGGACACAGATACGCAGTATTTT.

As to this clone: Other DNA sequences from this sample encode an identical CDR3 as well. This CDR3 reads CASSPVGQGSSYEQYF. CDR3 sequence (DNA): TGTGCCAGCTCACCGGTGGGACAGGGGAGCTCCTACGAGCAGTACTTC. The genes are TRBV18 and TRBJ2-7; 10 bases align to TRBD1. Germline V gene sequence: CDR1 KGHSH, CDR2 LQKENI. Germline trimming cut 3 bases from V and 0 bases from J; bases unmatched to any gene: 5. The CDR3 sequence is 16 residues long. The full variable domain, in which reference TRBV18 and TRBJ2-7 provide the parts outside the CDR3, is NAGVMQNPRHLVRRRGQEARLRCSPMKGHSHVYWYRQLPEEGLKFMVYLQKENIIDESGMPKERFSAEFPKEGPSILRIQQVVRGDSAAYFCASSPVGQGSSYEQYFGPGTRLTVT.

The chain joins TRBV19 to TRBJ1-5; D not certain. V lost 8 bases and J 4 bases, leaving 9 bases between the germline ends. CDR1 is LNHDA, CDR2 SQIVND, per germline (reference sequence). The CDR3 consists of 12 residues. The CDR3 is CASGPFNQPQHF. The CDR3 coding sequence is TGTGCCAGTGGGCCGTTTAATCAGCCCCAGCATTTT.

The rearrangement joins TRBV6-4 to TRBJ2-1; a weak D match, TRBD2 (6 bases). The CDR3 is made up of 14 amino acids. The V and J ends lost 8 bases and 7 bases respectively, with 18 bases between them. Germline assignment: CDR1 MRHNA and CDR2 SNTAGT. CDR3 amino acids: CASEVNGSCNEQFF. The CDR3 nucleotides are TGTGCCAGCGAGGTGAACGGGAGTTGTAATGAGCAGTTCTTC.

The rearrangement uses TRBV4-1 and TRBJ1-4; the D gene is possibly TRBD1 (5 bases). Germline V lookup: CDR1 MGHRA, CDR2 YSYEKL. The length of the CDR3 is 17 residues. V was cut by 1 base and J by 0 bases, with 12 bases left in between. This chain's CDR3 is CASSQGRGDATNEKLFF. CDR3 nucleotides: TGCGCCAGCAGCCAAGGTAGAGGGGATGCAACTAATGAAAAACTGTTTTTT.

This chain links TRBV28 with TRBJ2-1; 8 positions agree with TRBD2. V trimming: 7 bases; J trimming: 8 bases; junction bases outside the gene matches: 16. CDR1 and CDR2 (germline): MDHEN, SYDVKM. The length of the CDR3 is 16 residues. In DNA form, the CDR3 reads TGTGCCAGCACTTCTAAGAGGACTAGCCCTCTTGATGAGCAGTTCTTC. It specifies CASTSKRTSPLDEQFF.

This sequence joins TRBV10-3 and TRBJ2-1, with a tentative D call TRBD2 (6 bases). The CDR3 sequence is 13 residues long. The V end was cut by 11 bases, the J end by 4 bases, with 15 bases between. Germline values: CDR1 ENHRY, CDR2 SYGVKD. The CDR3 region is CAAGAGRYNEQFF. CDR3 nucleotide sequence: TGTGCCGCCGGGGCGGGACGGTACAATGAGCAGTTCTTC.

This chain uses TRBV5-6 with TRBJ1-2; no reliable D call. The V and J ends lost 0 bases and 5 bases respectively, with 8 bases between them. CDR3 size: 13 residues. CDR1 is SGHDT and CDR2 is YYEEEE in the germline V gene. CDR3 sequence: CASSLGALYGYTF. CDR3 coding DNA: TGTGCCAGCAGCTTGGGGGCATTATATGGCTACACCTTC.

V usage is TRBV28 and J usage is TRBJ2-3; 10 bases fit TRBD2. Trimming at V came to 6 bases and at J to 13 bases, leaving 19 bases not matched to a gene. Germline V gives CDR1 MDHEN, CDR2 SYDVKM. This CDR3 comprises 16 residues. Here the CDR3 reads CASSLTGTSARRGEYF. As DNA, the CDR3 is TGTGCCAGCAGCCTCACCGGGACTAGCGCACGTCGCGGGGAGTATTTT. Looking up the rest from reference TRBV28 and TRBJ2-3 gives the full variable domain: DVKVTQSSRYLVKRTGEKVFLECVQDMDHENMFWYRQDPGLGLRLIYFSYDVKMKEKGDIPEGYSVSREKKERFSLILESASTNQTSMYLCASSLTGTSARRGEYFGPGTRLTVL.

In DNA form, the CDR3 reads TGTGCCAGCATTCTAGGCGGCGGTCGAAGTGAGCAGTTCTTC. It specifies CASILGGGRSEQFF. The genes are TRBV28 and TRBJ2-1, with D uncertain. The CDR3 is 14 amino acids. V was clipped by 7 bases and J by 9 bases, with 19 bases between them. Germline loops: CDR1 MDHEN, CDR2 SYDVKM.

The V call is TRBV7-2, the J call TRBJ2-5, with 7 bases aligning to TRBD2. Germline loops: CDR1 SGHTA, CDR2 FQGNSA. V dropped 4 bases and J dropped 5; count of bases not matched to a gene: 10. CDR3 size: 15 residues. The CDR3 here is CASSYQGGVGETQYF. DNA of the CDR3: TGTGCCAGCAGCTATCAGGGAGGGGTTGGGGAGACCCAGTACTTC.

The chain couples TRBV27 to TRBJ1-6, with TRBD1 identical over 8 bases. Germline V gene sequence: CDR1 MNHEY, CDR2 SMNVEV (reference sequence). This CDR3 contains 16 residues. V was pared by 5 bases and J by 9 bases, with 12 bases of the junction left unmatched. The CDR3: CASSPKTGARGSPLHF. In DNA form, the CDR3 reads TGTGCCAGCAGTCCTAAGACAGGGGCGAGGGGTTCACCCCTCCACTTT.

The chain is built from TRBV5-1 and TRBJ2-7, with 7 bases lining up with TRBD2. J was trimmed by 0 bases and V by 1 base; bases with no gene match: 7. The CDR3 runs to 16 residues. Germline CDR1 SGHRS, CDR2 YFSETQ. CDR3 nucleotides: TGCGCCAGCAGCTTGTCCTTGCGGGAGTTCTCCTACGAGCAGTACTTC. Its protein product is CASSLSLREFSYEQYF.

The chain recombines TRBV28 with TRBJ2-5, with 7 bases aligning to TRBD1. CDR3 length: 13 residues. Unmatched junction bases numbered 3, after V lost 6 bases and J lost 2 bases. Germline CDR1 reads MDHEN; CDR2 reads SYDVKM. The CDR3 loop reads CASRWGQQETQYF. Written as DNA, the CDR3 is TGTGCCAGCAGGTGGGGACAGCAAGAGACCCAGTACTTC.